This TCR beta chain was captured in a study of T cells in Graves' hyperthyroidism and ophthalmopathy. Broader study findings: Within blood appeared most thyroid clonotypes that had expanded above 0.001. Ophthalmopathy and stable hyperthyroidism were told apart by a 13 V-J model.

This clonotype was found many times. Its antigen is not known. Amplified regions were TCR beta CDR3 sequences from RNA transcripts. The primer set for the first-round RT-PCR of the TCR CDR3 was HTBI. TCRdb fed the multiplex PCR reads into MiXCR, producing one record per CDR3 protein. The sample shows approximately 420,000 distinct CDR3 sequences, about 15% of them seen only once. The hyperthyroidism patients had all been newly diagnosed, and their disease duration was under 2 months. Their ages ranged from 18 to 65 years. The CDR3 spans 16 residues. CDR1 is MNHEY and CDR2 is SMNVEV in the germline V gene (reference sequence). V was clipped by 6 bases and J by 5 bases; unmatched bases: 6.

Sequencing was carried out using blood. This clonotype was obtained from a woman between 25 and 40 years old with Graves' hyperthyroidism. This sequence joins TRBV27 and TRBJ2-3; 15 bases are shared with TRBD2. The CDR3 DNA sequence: TGTGCCAGCAGCTGGGGACTAGCGGGAGGAATAGATACGCAGTATTTT. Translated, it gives CASSWGLAGGIDTQYF.